The 6 T cell receptor beta chains below come from one sample, sequenced in a study of CD8 T cells in Susac syndrome. An input of roughly 0.5 to 1 ug of RNA was subjected to reverse transcription using random hexamers. Each CDR3 protein is one row after TCRdb ran MiXCR on the immunoSEQ multiplex PCR reads. The table includes about 200,000 distinct CDR3 sequences, roughly 90% detected once. Sequencing used CD4+ T cells from PBMCs. Receptors originate from a human donor with Susac syndrome.

The CDR3 nucleotides read TGTGCCAGCATGAACCTTAGCGGGATCCGGGGGGATACGCAGTATTTT. Translating it yields CASMNLSGIRGDTQYF. V is TRBV28 and J is TRBJ2-3; 8 bases align to TRBD2. Germline V gene sequence: CDR1 MDHEN, CDR2 SYDVKM. V gave up 7 bases and J gave up 6 bases; unmatched junction bases: 15. This CDR3 has 16 amino acids.

The rearrangement links TRBV20-1 to TRBJ2-7, with 11 nucleotides matching TRBD1. This CDR3 spans 13 amino acids. The J segment lost 6 bases and the V segment lost 5 bases, leaving 6 bases of the junction unmatched. Per germline, CDR1 DFQATT and CDR2 SNEGSKA (reference sequence). CDR3 sequence (DNA): TGCAGTGCTGGAGGACAGGGGGCTGGCGAGCAGTACTTC. Protein product: CSAGGQGAGEQYF.

This clonotype was detected only once. The J gene is TRBJ2-3, the V gene TRBV5-1; 12 bases are shared with TRBD2. Germline V gene sequence: CDR1 SGHRS, CDR2 YFSETQ. J gave up 5 bases and V 2 bases, and 12 bases lay outside the gene matches. The CDR3 contains 18 residues. CDR3 sequence reads: CASSLQTATSGGLDTQYF. Written as DNA, the CDR3 is TGCGCCAGCAGCTTACAAACCGCCACTAGCGGGGGGTTAGATACGCAGTATTTT.

This clonotype was observed a single time. The chain uses TRBV19 and TRBJ1-1; D not certain. The germline CDR1 and CDR2 sequences are LNHDA and SQIVND (reference sequence). The CDR3 has 14 residues. Trimming pared 3 bases from V and 5 bases from J, leaving 13 bases between. The CDR3 sequence: CASSILDGFTEAFF. The DNA for the CDR3 is TGTGCCAGTAGTATCCTGGATGGGTTTACTGAAGCTTTCTTT.

This clonotype appeared once. V gene TRBV7-2 combines with J gene TRBJ1-5; the D gene is possibly TRBD1 (5 bases). This CDR3 comprises 14 residues. In germline, CDR1 is SGHTA, CDR2 FQGNSA. The V and J ends lost 6 bases and 7 bases respectively, with 16 bases between them. The CDR3 DNA is TGTGCCAGCAGTTCCAGGGCGCCGGAGCAGCCCCAGCATTTT. This translates into CASSSRAPEQPQHF. Variable domain in full (rest from reference TRBV7-2 and TRBJ1-5): GAGVSQSPSNKVTEKGKDVELRCDPISGHTALYWYRQSLGQGLEFLIYFQGNSAPDKSGLPSDRFSAERTGGSVSTLTIQRTQQEDSAVYLCASSSRAPEQPQHFGDGTRLSIL.

The chain is built from TRBV6-1 and TRBJ2-1, with D tentatively TRBD1 (6 bases). CDR3 size: 12 residues. V lost 7 bases and J lost 7, with 11 bases in between. Germline CDR1 reads MNHNS; CDR2 reads SASEGT. CDR3 coding DNA: TGTGCCAGCATACCACAGGGAAATGAGCAGTTCTTC. This codes for CASIPQGNEQFF.